This TCR beta chain came from a study of CD8+CD57+ T cells in acquired aplastic anemia. Whole-study context: Quantities of DNA derived from sorted CD4+ and CD8+ cells averaged about 3.2 ug. Healthy CD8+ samples averaged about 10 million reads. Broader study findings: Simpson's diversity of CD8+ cells was not significantly different in patients compared with controls. Some 29 shared CD8+ CDR3s appeared highly expressed within patients' immunodominant clones.

Profiling that covered TCR beta VDJ and CDR3 relied on genomic DNA as its template. TCRdb recomputed calls from the reads with MiXCR, one row per CDR3 protein. The table has hundreds of thousands of distinct CDR3 sequences, about two thirds seen once; the top ten hold under 5%. CDR1 is LNHDA, CDR2 SQIVND, per germline (reference sequence). This CDR3 spans 14 amino acids. V shed 7 bases, J shed 4 bases, and the junction held 8 bases outside the gene matches. As concerns this clonotype: Its antigen is unidentified.

J is TRBJ1-2 and V is TRBV19, with 8 bases lining up with TRBD1. This sequence originates from a human donor in good health, serving as a control. Sample: sorted CD4+, CD8+, or CD8+CD57+ T cells (not recorded which) from PBMCs. CDR3 in amino acids: CASTDRGGPYGYTF. As DNA, the CDR3 is TGTGCCAGTACAGACAGGGGCGGCCCCTATGGCTACACCTTC.